These 21 T cell receptor beta chains share one sample of origin, sequenced in a study of blood T cell repertoires in COVID-19 (dated by TCRdb to 2020 to 2022). Library prep was done by the immunoSEQ multiplex PCR assay. TCRdb holds this immuneACCESS table with in-frame rearrangements only. Some clones are missing; in checked studies, unresolved V genes explain under half, and the rest has no known cause. This sample has about 270,000 clones in its table, and roughly 86% of those were observed once. The leading ten clones occupy approximately 2.2% of the sample. The sample taken for sequencing was peripheral blood. The source is a woman aged 45-65 years with acute or convalescent COVID-19.

The genes are TRBV5-6 and TRBJ2-7; TRBD2 is a possible D gene (5 bases). The CDR3 runs 13 residues. Germline CDR1 SGHDT, CDR2 YYEEEE. V was shortened by 5 bases and J by 4 bases, with 13 bases between the two germline ends. CDR3 sequence: CASRRFGVYEQYF. As DNA, the CDR3 is TGTGCCAGCAGACGATTCGGGGTTTACGAGCAGTACTTC.

The chain is built from TRBV7-2 and TRBJ1-6; 11 bases are shared with TRBD1. Per the germline V gene, CDR1 is SGHTA and CDR2 is FQGNSA. The CDR3 covers 17 residues. J gave up 4 bases and V 1 base, and 3 bases lay outside the gene matches. For the CDR3, the DNA is TGTGCCAGCAGCTTAGTGGGGACAGGGGGTTATAATTCACCCCTCCACTTT. Amino acid sequence: CASSLVGTGGYNSPLHF.

V gene TRBV7-3 combines with J gene TRBJ2-2, with 9 bases lining up with TRBD1. V shed 4 bases and J 2 bases; nucleotides not matched to a gene: 14. Per germline, CDR1 SGHTA and CDR2 FQGTGA. The CDR3 loop spans 19 amino acids. The CDR3 loop reads CASSSRGQGKEFNTGELFF. CDR3 nucleotide sequence: TGTGCCAGCAGCTCAAGGGGACAGGGAAAGGAGTTTAACACCGGGGAGCTGTTTTTT. The full variable domain, its missing parts supplied by reference TRBV7-3 and TRBJ2-2, is GAGVSQTPSNKVTEKGKYVELRCDPISGHTALYWYRQSLGQGPEFLIYFQGTGAADDSGLPNDRFFAVRPEGSVSTLKIQRTERGDSAVYLCASSSRGQGKEFNTGELFFGEGSRLTVL.

The chain couples TRBV27 to TRBJ1-5; no clear D gene. CDR3 length: 14 amino acids. Trimming stripped 5 bases from V and 5 bases from J, with 13 bases between. Germline V lookup: CDR1 MNHEY, CDR2 SMNVEV (reference sequence). CDR3 region: CASSPQGDHQPQHF. CDR3 in DNA: TGTGCCAGCAGTCCTCAAGGAGACCATCAGCCCCAGCATTTT.

This clone was observed a few times. The chain joins TRBV30 to TRBJ2-7; perhaps TRBD2 as D (6 bases). The CDR3 covers 13 residues. Trimming removed 8 bases from V and 0 bases from J, with 14 bases in between. Germline V gene lookup returns CDR1 GTSNPN and CDR2 SVGIG (reference sequence). In DNA, the CDR3 is TGTGCCGGGTTAGCGGTAGCCTCCTACGAGCAGTACTTC. Translated: CAGLAVASYEQYF.

This rearrangement joins TRBV5-1 to TRBJ1-6; 7 bases map to TRBD1. CDR1 and CDR2 from the germline V gene are SGHRS and YFSETQ. V gave up 4 bases and J gave up 1 base; unmatched junction bases: 5. This CDR3 comprises 16 residues. The CDR3 here is CASSQTGRSYNSPLHF. Here the CDR3 DNA reads TGCGCCAGCAGCCAGACAGGGAGGTCCTATAATTCACCCCTCCACTTT. The variable domain in full, with the rest retrieved from reference TRBV5-1 and TRBJ1-6, is KAGVTQTPRYLIKTRGQQVTLSCSPISGHRSVSWYQQTPGQGLQFLFEYFSETQRNKGNFPGRFSGRQFSNSRSEMNVSTLELGDSALYLCASSQTGRSYNSPLHFGNGTRLTVT.

The chain is built from TRBV5-1 and TRBJ2-2; 8 bases line up with TRBD1. CDR3 length: 18 amino acids. V was clipped by 0 bases and J by 7 bases; unmatched bases: 14. Germline CDR1 reads SGHRS; CDR2 reads YFSETQ. In DNA form, the CDR3 reads TGCGCCAGCAGCTTGGAAAGGCTCGAGGCAGGGGGCAACGGGGAGCTGTTTTTT. This gives the protein CASSLERLEAGGNGELFF.

The V gene is TRBV27, the J gene TRBJ1-6; possible D gene TRBD1, 6 bases. The germline gives CDR1 MNHEY, CDR2 SMNVEV (reference sequence). The CDR3 has 13 residues. The germline V and J ends were trimmed by 6 bases and 9 bases, with 12 bases remaining between them. The CDR3 spells CASSTGFFSPLHF. CDR3 nucleotides: TGTGCCAGCAGCACAGGGTTTTTTTCACCCCTCCACTTT.

The chain is built from TRBV6-1 and TRBJ2-3, with D possibly TRBD2 on 6 matching bases. Germline V lookup: CDR1 MNHNS, CDR2 SASEGT. Trimming pared 0 bases from V and 2 bases from J, leaving 12 bases between. The CDR3 has 16 residues. DNA for the CDR3: TGTGCCAGCAGTGAAGCGGCCGGGGGTCTCACAGATACGCAGTATTTT. Protein: CASSEAAGGLTDTQYF.

The CDR3: CASSSPGTGELFF. The CDR3 DNA reads TGTGCCAGCAGTTCGCCGGGTACCGGGGAGCTGTTTTTT. The genes are TRBV6-5 and TRBJ2-2; D ambiguous. Germline CDR1 MNHEY, CDR2 SVGAGI. The CDR3 length is 13 residues. V dropped 4 bases and J dropped 5 bases, with 8 bases sitting between them.

V gene TRBV7-3 combines with J gene TRBJ2-2, with 14 nucleotides matching TRBD2. Germline CDR1 reads SGHTA; CDR2 reads FQGTGA. Trimming cost V 2 bases and J 6 bases; bases outside gene matches: 5. The CDR3 is 17 amino acids. In DNA, the CDR3 is TGTGCCAGCAGCTTAGTCCCGACTAGCGGGAGGGCCGGGGAGCTGTTTTTT. Amino acids: CASSLVPTSGRAGELFF.

This chain links TRBV27 with TRBJ2-5; TRBD2 matches 7 bases. The ends lost 4 bases at V and 4 bases at J; junction bases unmatched: 6. The V gene's germline CDR1 is MNHEY and CDR2 SMNVEV (reference sequence). The CDR3 extends over 14 amino acids. The CDR3 spells CASSYGTGGETQYF. The CDR3 DNA reads TGTGCCAGCAGTTACGGGACGGGGGGAGAGACCCAGTACTTC.

Concerning this clone itself: Sequence at one end of the junction differs from germline and may be a read error. V gene TRBV5-1 combines with J gene TRBJ2-7; TRBD1 might be the D (6 bases). This CDR3 spans 14 amino acids. The V gene's germline CDR1 is SGHRS and CDR2 YFSETQ. CDR3: CASSSRTDSNEQYF. In nucleotides, the CDR3 is TGCGCCAGCAGCTCCCGGACAGACTCCAACGAGCAGTACTTC. Looking up the rest from reference TRBV5-1 and TRBJ2-7 gives the full variable domain: KAGVTQTPRYLIKTRGQQVTLSCSPISGHRSVSWYQQTPGQGLQFLFEYFSETQRNKGNFPGRFSGRQFSNSRSEMNVSTLELGDSALYLCASSSRTDSNEQYFGPGTRLTVT.

This chain links TRBV29-1 with TRBJ2-5; TRBD1 aligns across 11 bases. J gave up 4 bases and V 4 bases, and 5 bases lay outside the gene matches. CDR1 is SQVTM, CDR2 ANQGSEA, per germline. This CDR3 region has 14 residues. The CDR3 bases are TGCAGCGTTGGCTCGGACAGGGGGCCAGAGACCCAGTACTTC. It translates to CSVGSDRGPETQYF.

This clone appeared once. This chain joins TRBV27 and TRBJ2-2; the D gene is possibly TRBD1 (6 bases). This CDR3 has 17 residues. Germline V gives CDR1 MNHEY, CDR2 SMNVEV (reference sequence). Between the trimmed V and J ends, which lost 6 bases and 1 base, there was a span of 18 bases. The CDR3 region has the DNA TGTGCCAGCAGAACCCCAAGGGGGTTAAAGAACACCGGGGAGCTGTTTTTT. Its protein is CASRTPRGLKNTGELFF.

The V call is TRBV20-1, the J call TRBJ2-5; D is uncertain. The ends were cut back, 4 bases at V and 1 base at J, with 4 bases in the middle. Germline lookup yields CDR1 DFQATT and CDR2 SNEGSKA (reference sequence). The CDR3 has 11 residues. In DNA, the CDR3 is TGCAGTGCTACCTTCCAAGAGACCCAGTACTTC. Protein: CSATFQETQYF.

The chain combines TRBV5-1 with TRBJ2-5, with 8 bases that match TRBD2. With 0 bases clipped from V and 5 bases from J, the junction kept 12 bases outside the gene matches. CDR3 length: 17 residues. Germline assignment: CDR1 SGHRS and CDR2 YFSETQ. The CDR3 DNA reads TGCGCCAGCAGCTTGGCAATGTTGGCTAGCGGGCGGGAGACCCAGTACTTC. Amino acids: CASSLAMLASGRETQYF.

The chain's CDR3 is CSVEARGRAGGTDTQYF. CDR3 nucleotide sequence: TGCAGCGTTGAAGCCCGCGGGAGGGCTGGGGGCACAGATACGCAGTATTTT. This chain connects TRBV29-1 to TRBJ2-3; 9 nucleotides match TRBD2. Looked up from germline, CDR1 is SQVTM and CDR2 is ANQGSEA. The CDR3 runs to 17 residues. V shed 1 base, J shed 1 base, and the junction held 9 bases outside the gene matches.

This chain links TRBV5-1 with TRBJ2-3; TRBD2 might be the D (5 bases). Germline CDR1 reads SGHRS; CDR2 reads YFSETQ. Trimming removed 0 bases from V and 0 bases from J, with 8 bases in between. The CDR3 has 15 amino acids. CDR3 sequence: CASSLAAGSTDTQYF. The CDR3 DNA is TGCGCCAGCAGCTTGGCCGCGGGCAGCACAGATACGCAGTATTTT.

The chain has TRBV28 and TRBJ2-1; perhaps TRBD2 as D (7 bases). This CDR3 has 16 residues. Germline V gene data show CDR1 as MDHEN and CDR2 as SYDVKM. Trimming shortened V by 8 bases and J by 0 bases, and 17 bases separated the two germline ends. The CDR3 nucleotides read TGTGCCAGCGTCTCCCTGGGGGGGCCCTCCTACAATGAGCAGTTCTTC. Protein sequence: CASVSLGGPSYNEQFF.

The V call is TRBV9, the J call TRBJ2-1; TRBD2 matches 9 bases. In germline, CDR1 is SGDLS, CDR2 YYNGEE. The CDR3 extends over 15 amino acids. After removal of 5 bases from V and 5 bases from J, the junction contained 8 bases not matched to a gene. The CDR3, as DNA: TGTGCCAGCAGTACCGGGACTAGCTCGGACAATGAGCAGTTCTTC. Translating gives CASSTGTSSDNEQFF.